This TCR beta chain originates from a study of cytomegalovirus exposure and HLA in healthy donors. Regarding the study as a whole: Being indistinguishable, some V segments were excluded, TRBV6-2 and TRBV6-3 among them. In a later analysis, V- and J-gene trimming of beta chains associated with a DCLRE1C missense variant, replicated independently. On later analysis, the bulk of CMV-associated TCR beta chains appeared to be HLA-restricted.

Concerning this clone: Its specificity is not known.

With 60 Vbeta and 13 Jbeta primers, the PCR was carried out. Measured with immunoSEQ multiplex PCR; TCRdb has only the in-frame clones, and not every one. The sample carries 150,000 or so clones, around 80% recorded once. Though nominally healthy at sampling, donors likely had unrecorded immune exposures. The germline V gene has CDR1 MNHEY and CDR2 SVGAGI. The CDR3 has 14 amino acids. The trim removed 6 bases at V and 2 bases at J, leaving 2 bases unmatched. This clonotype was sampled from a woman aged 40-49 years in good health and CMV-seropositive. Sequences were obtained from PBMCs. The chain has TRBV6-5 and TRBJ2-1, with 9 nucleotides matching TRBD1. CDR3 sequence reads: CASRRQGAYNEQFF. In DNA form, the CDR3 reads TGTGCCAGCAGACGACAGGGGGCCTACAATGAGCAGTTCTTC.